This T cell receptor (beta chain) was sequenced during a study of tumor and adjacent non-tumor tissue in lung cancer. Background on the study: Aged about 31 to 80 years, patients included approximately 11 men and a few women with stage I to III disease.

V lost 6 bases and J lost 0, with 15 bases in between. Germline CDR1 is MDHEN and CDR2 is SYDVKM. The CDR3 loop spans 17 amino acids. TCRbeta libraries were built with three rounds of nested PCR, modified from ARM-PCR. Via MiXCR, TCRdb re-called the multiplex PCR reads, giving one row per CDR3 protein. The sample lists under 100,000 distinct CDR3 sequences, around 59% seen once, with roughly 15% in the top ten. With regard to this clonotype: Since a much larger clone is just one base distant, this may be a read error.

RNA was extracted from bulk tissue without any cell sorting. This sequence joins TRBV28 and TRBJ2-6, with D perhaps assigned TRBD1 or TRBD2 (5 bases each). Specimen: lung tumor tissue. The sequence came from a man between 65 and 85 years old with non-small cell lung cancer. The CDR3 DNA is TGTGCCAGCAGGAGGGACGGTGACTCCTCTGGGGCCAACGTCCTGACTTTC. This translates into CASRRDGDSSGANVLTF.